This T cell receptor beta chain was identified during a study of vaccination effects on CD4 cells after COVID-19. At the end of over 8 days of culture, CD4+ T cells were isolated. At days 3 and 7, half of the medium was exchanged for IL-2 medium. Libraries were prepared by immunoSEQ multiplex PCR; TCRdb keeps only in-frame clonotypes and omits some of them. This sample yields roughly 56,000 clones, of which approximately 80% are seen a single time; less than 4% belongs to the top ten. This clone was counted once. Its cognate antigen is unknown. Study-level findings and limits: Convalescent patients in the study were few, and early post-infection timepoints were absent.

V was shortened by 1 base and J by 7 bases, with 16 bases between the two germline ends. From germline, CDR1 is SGHVS and CDR2 FNYEAQ. The length of the CDR3 is 16 residues. The chain joins TRBV7-6 to TRBJ2-2; D perhaps matches TRBD2 (5 bases). The source of this sequence is a human donor who received a COVID-19 vaccine. This specimen consisted of CD4+ T cells from PBMCs cultured without peptide, obtained before COVID-19 vaccination. The CDR3, as DNA: TGTGCCAGCAGCTTAGGGTTCCGGTCCCGGGGCGGGGAGCTGTTTTTT. It specifies CASSLGFRSRGGELFF.